This TCR beta chain was recovered during a study of blood T cells in healthy people across ages. A sample-barcoded 5' primer and a J-beta primer mix were used in a second PCR of roughly 7 to 11 cycles. Each cDNA molecule was tagged by a template-switch adaptor that had 12 random nucleotides. TCRdb independently ran MiXCR on the 5' RACE reads; one entry per CDR3 protein. The sample includes more than 900,000 distinct CDR3 sequences, about 28% of them seen just once. V dropped 0 bases and J dropped 11 bases, with 19 bases sitting between them. The CDR3 sequence is 15 residues long. This clonotype was found a few times. A further study also used this sample, focusing on T cells of mothers and their children. In that study: Every mother supplied over 9.5 million TCR beta CDR3 reads and every child approximately 2.8 million.

The chain joins TRBV12-3 or TRBV12-4 to TRBJ1-1; D is possibly TRBD1 (6 bases). The sequenced sample was blood. The origin of this receptor is a woman in her 40s in good health. The CDR3, as DNA: TGTGCCAGCAGTTTAGCACGGGACACCAAGTCTGTTGCTTTCTTT. Translating it yields CASSLARDTKSVAFF.